This passage covers 22 T cell receptor beta chains from one sample sequenced in a study of spatial heterogeneity in lung cancer. Via MiXCR, TCRdb re-called the 5' RACE reads, giving one row per CDR3 protein. This repertoire shows around 11,000 distinct CDR3 sequences, roughly 3.6% found once; its top ten account for around 50%. Time point: sample taken at primary tumor resection. Whole RNA obtained from tumor, nontumor lung or frozen PBMC underwent sequencing without sorting. The input for sequencing was PBMCs, taken at surgery. These receptors were obtained from a female donor with early-stage non-small cell lung cancer.

This clonotype was found many times. The library was built for alpha chains, so this beta chain is an off-target read and its size means little. The J gene is TRBJ2-3, the V gene TRBV20-1, with D possibly being TRBD2 (6 bases). In germline, CDR1 is DFQATT, CDR2 SNEGSKA (reference sequence). Between the trimmed V and J ends, which lost 1 base and 0 bases, there was a span of 14 bases. The CDR3 has 16 amino acids. DNA of the CDR3: TGCAGTGCTAGAGCCCTCCGGGGGTCTAGCACAGATACGCAGTATTTT. This sequence encodes CSARALRGSSTDTQYF.

This clonotype has ten or more counts. This beta chain is a stray sequence in a library constructed for alpha chains; its clone size is not meaningful. This rearrangement joins TRBV3-1 to TRBJ1-6; TRBD1 matches 8 bases. The germline V gene has CDR1 LGHDT and CDR2 YNNKEL (reference sequence). The CDR3 contains 18 residues. Germline trimming cut 0 bases from V and 9 bases from J; bases unmatched to any gene: 13. The CDR3 nucleotides are TGTGCCAGCAGCCAAGACCAAAGCGGGACAGGAGTGTTTTCACCCCTCCACTTT. Its translation: CASSQDQSGTGVFSPLHF.

This clonotype was seen ten or more times. This beta chain is off target for a library built for alpha chains, so its abundance means little. The V and J genes are TRBV11-2 and TRBJ2-2; no definite D call. Germline V gene lookup returns CDR1 SGHAT and CDR2 FQNNGV. V gave up 5 bases and J gave up 3 bases, with 16 bases separating them. CDR3 size: 16 residues. The CDR3 spells CASSPLQSGYTGELFF. CDR3 DNA: TGTGCCAGCAGCCCTCTACAGTCGGGTTACACCGGGGAGCTGTTTTTT. Complete variable domain (other parts from reference TRBV11-2 and TRBJ2-2): EAGVAQSPRYKIIEKRQSVAFWCNPISGHATLYWYQQILGQGPKLLIQFQNNGVVDDSQLPKDRFSAERLKGVDSTLKIQPAKLEDSAVYLCASSPLQSGYTGELFFGEGSRLTVL.

This clonotype has ten or more counts. With the library built for alpha chains, this beta chain is off target and its frequency is not meaningful. The V call is TRBV29-1, the J call TRBJ1-2; D gene uncertain. Germline CDR1 is SQVTM and CDR2 is ANQGSEA. Trimming pared 4 bases from V and 0 bases from J, leaving 6 bases between. This CDR3 region has 12 residues. Here the CDR3 reads CSVVSANYGYTF. DNA of the CDR3: TGCAGCGTTGTATCTGCTAACTATGGCTACACCTTC. The full variable domain, completed using reference TRBV29-1 and TRBJ1-2, is SAVISQKPSRDICQRGTSLTIQCQVDSQVTMMFWYRQQPGQSLTLIATANQGSEATYESGFVIDKFPISRPNLTFSTLTVSNMSPEDSSIYLCSVVSANYGYTFGSGTRLTVV.

This clonotype came up many times. As an off-target read in a library built for alpha chains, this beta chain has a frequency of little significance. The chain combines TRBV6-5 with TRBJ2-7; 8 bases agree with TRBD2. With 4 bases clipped from V and 1 base from J, the junction kept 9 bases outside the gene matches. Per germline, CDR1 MNHEY and CDR2 SVGAGI. The CDR3 consists of 16 residues. CDR3 bases: TGTGCCAGCAGTTTCACCGCCGGGACTAGATCCTACGAGCAGTACTTC. It is translated as CASSFTAGTRSYEQYF.

With respect to this clonotype: This beta chain represents an off-target read in a library built for alpha chains; its size is of limited meaning. The gene calls are TRBV19 and TRBJ2-5; D not certain. The germline gives CDR1 LNHDA, CDR2 SQIVND (reference sequence). The length of the CDR3 is 14 residues. V lost 4 bases and J 5 bases, leaving 14 bases between the germline ends. CDR3 sequence reads: CASSTRRFGETQYF. In DNA form, the CDR3 reads TGTGCCAGTAGTACCCGACGCTTTGGGGAGACCCAGTACTTC.

This clonotype was seen only a few times. Since it is a stray read in a library aimed at alpha chains, this beta chain has a size that is not meaningful. The rearrangement links TRBV2 to TRBJ2-1, with TRBD2 identical over 12 bases. The CDR3 length is 16 residues. V lost 2 bases to trimming and J lost 7 bases; unmatched junction nucleotides: 6. Germline V gene sequence: CDR1 SNHLY, CDR2 FYNNEI. DNA for the CDR3: TGTGCCAGCAGTGAATTCGCTAGCGGGGGGGCAAATGAGCAGTTCTTC. Amino acids: CASSEFASGGANEQFF.

This clonotype has at least ten counts. As an off-target read in a library built for alpha chains, this beta chain has a frequency of little significance. V gene TRBV11-1 combines with J gene TRBJ2-7; the D gene is possibly TRBD1 (6 bases). V lost 4 bases and J 2 bases, leaving 9 bases between the germline ends. CDR1 and CDR2 from the germline V gene are SGHAT and FQDESV (reference sequence). The CDR3 extends over 13 amino acids. CDR3 DNA sequence: TGTGCCAGCAGCTACAGGGAAACCTACGAGCAGTACTTC. It specifies CASSYRETYEQYF.

This clonotype was seen at least ten times. Found in a library prepared for alpha chains, this beta chain is an off-target read, and its abundance has little meaning. This rearrangement joins TRBV29-1 to TRBJ2-5; D remains ambiguous. The CDR3 has 12 residues. Germline CDR1 SQVTM, CDR2 ANQGSEA. Trimming removed 6 bases from V and 1 base from J, with 9 bases in between. The CDR3 spells CSVQEPQETQYF. CDR3 nucleotide sequence: TGCAGCGTGCAGGAGCCCCAAGAGACCCAGTACTTC. Full variable domain (missing parts from reference TRBV29-1 and TRBJ2-5): SAVISQKPSRDICQRGTSLTIQCQVDSQVTMMFWYRQQPGQSLTLIATANQGSEATYESGFVIDKFPISRPNLTFSTLTVSNMSPEDSSIYLCSVQEPQETQYFGPGTRLLVL.

In this sample, this clonotype turned up many times. Being off target in a library aimed at alpha chains, this beta chain has a size of little meaning. This chain joins TRBV7-2 and TRBJ2-7; 7 nucleotides align to TRBD2. CDR1 is SGHTA and CDR2 is FQGNSA in the germline V gene. The CDR3 totals 15 residues. V shed 5 bases and J 4 bases; nucleotides not matched to a gene: 11. CDR3 sequence: CASSVDPSGTYEQYF. DNA for the CDR3: TGTGCCAGCAGCGTAGACCCTAGCGGCACTTACGAGCAGTACTTC.

A note on this clonotype: This beta chain is an off-target read within a library intended for alpha chains, so its frequency means little. The chain combines TRBV18 with TRBJ2-1, with D perhaps assigned TRBD1 or TRBD2 (5 bases each). The ends were cut back, 0 bases at V and 0 bases at J, with 12 bases in the middle. This CDR3 comprises 17 residues. The V gene's germline CDR1 is KGHSH and CDR2 LQKENI. The DNA of the CDR3 is TGTGCCAGCTCACCACCTCTTGGGACGAGCTCCTACAATGAGCAGTTCTTC. Its protein product is CASSPPLGTSSYNEQFF.

In regard to this clonotype: Because this beta chain is a stray read in a library intended to capture alpha chains, its abundance should not be given much weight. V usage is TRBV9 and J usage is TRBJ2-3; the D gene is possibly TRBD1 (5 bases). V was shortened by 0 bases and J by 0 bases, with 14 bases between the two germline ends. Germline CDR1 and CDR2: SGDLS and YYNGEE. The CDR3 covers 17 residues. In nucleotides, the CDR3 is TGTGCCAGCAGCGTAGACTTTCAGGGCGTTAGCACAGATACGCAGTATTTT. Its translation: CASSVDFQGVSTDTQYF.

In its sample, this clonotype was seen many times. The library was designed around alpha chains, so this beta chain is a stray read whose abundance carries little weight. V and J are TRBV5-1 and TRBJ1-2; unclear D gene. Germline V lookup: CDR1 SGHRS, CDR2 YFSETQ. Trimming removed 5 bases at V and 0 bases at J, with 8 bases between. The CDR3 runs 13 residues. Written as DNA, the CDR3 is TGCGCCAGCAGTAGTCCCCCTAACTATGGCTACACCTTC. This encodes CASSSPPNYGYTF.

This clonotype was observed many times. The library was designed around alpha chains, so this beta chain is a stray read whose abundance carries little weight. This chain uses TRBV7-2 with TRBJ2-3, with TRBD1 matching 7 bases. V lost 6 bases to trimming and J lost 5 bases; unmatched junction nucleotides: 11. CDR1 is SGHTA and CDR2 is FQGNSA in the germline V gene. CDR3 length equals 15 residues. Here the CDR3 reads CASRIAPNRGDTQYF. The CDR3 bases are TGTGCCAGCAGAATAGCCCCAAACAGGGGAGATACGCAGTATTTT.

This clonotype was seen repeatedly, ten times or more. For a library built for alpha chains, this beta chain is a stray read; little rests on its size. The CDR3, as DNA: TGTGCCAGCAGCAAGAATAGGGGGGCGAACACCGGGGAGCTGTTTTTT. Translation: CASSKNRGANTGELFF. This sequence joins TRBV7-9 and TRBJ2-2; D could derive from TRBD1 or TRBD2 (6 bases each). Trimming stripped 5 bases from V and 0 bases from J, with 13 bases between. The CDR3 is 16 amino acids. Germline V CDR1 and CDR2: SEHNR, FQNEAQ (reference sequence). Full variable domain (outside the CDR3, taken from reference TRBV7-9 and TRBJ2-2): DTGVSQNPRHKITKRGQNVTFRCDPISEHNRLYWYRQTLGQGPEFLTYFQNEAQLEKSRLLSDRFSAERPKGSFSTLEIQRTEQGDSAMYLCASSKNRGANTGELFFGEGSRLTVL.

This clonotype was seen repeatedly, ten times or more. This beta chain appears as a stray read in a library generated for alpha chains; its size is not informative. DNA of the CDR3: TGTGCCAGCAGTTTATTCGCAGGCAATCAGCCCCAGCATTTT. Translated, it gives CASSLFAGNQPQHF. The V gene is TRBV27, the J gene TRBJ1-5; no definite D call. V was trimmed by 1 base and J by 2 bases, leaving 6 bases between them. This CDR3 has 14 residues. From germline, CDR1 is MNHEY and CDR2 SMNVEV (reference sequence).

Ten or more counts support this clonotype. Little can be read into the size of this beta chain, an off-target read in a library designed for alpha chains. The CDR3 is CATSSFQGNSYEQYF. For the CDR3, the DNA is TGTGCCACCAGCAGTTTCCAGGGAAACTCCTACGAGCAGTACTTC. The V call is TRBV15, the J call TRBJ2-7; weak D call: TRBD1 (5 bases). The CDR3 is 15 amino acids. The V end lost 3 bases, the J end lost 0 bases, and 12 bases lay between the germline ends. Looked up from germline, CDR1 is LNHNV and CDR2 is YYDKDF (reference sequence).

Ten or more counts support this clonotype. This beta chain appears as a stray read in a library generated for alpha chains; its size is not informative. The chain combines TRBV20-1 with TRBJ1-6; 10 nucleotides agree with TRBD1. Germline V gene data show CDR1 as DFQATT and CDR2 as SNEGSKA (reference sequence). This CDR3 contains 15 residues. V was clipped by 4 bases and J by 8 bases; unmatched bases: 8. This chain's CDR3 is CSAKTGGATHSPLHF. CDR3 in DNA: TGCAGTGCTAAGACAGGGGGCGCCACTCATTCACCCCTCCACTTT.

This clonotype was found many times. A library prepared for alpha chains yielded this beta chain as an off-target read; its size is of little meaning. The CDR3 sequence: CASSLAGSLTTGELFF. The DNA for the CDR3 is TGCGCCAGCAGCTTGGCCGGGTCCTTAACCACCGGGGAGCTGTTTTTT. The chain has TRBV5-1 and TRBJ2-2; D remains unclear. Per germline, CDR1 SGHRS and CDR2 YFSETQ. The V gene lost 0 bases and the J gene lost 4 bases, with 13 bases spanning the gap. This CDR3 spans 16 amino acids.

This clonotype was recorded many times. This beta chain is off target for a library built for alpha chains, so its abundance means little. The rearrangement uses TRBV3-1 and TRBJ2-5, with a weak D call TRBD2 (6 bases). The CDR3 consists of 13 residues. The V end was cut by 8 bases, the J end by 3 bases, with 13 bases between. The V gene's germline CDR1 is LGHDT and CDR2 YNNKEL (reference sequence). The CDR3 DNA reads as TGTGCCAGCTCCATGTGGGGGGAAGAGACCCAGTACTTC. It is translated as CASSMWGEETQYF.

This clonotype showed up just a few times. This beta chain slipped into a library made for alpha chains as a stray read, so its size is not meaningful. V usage is TRBV5-1 and J usage is TRBJ2-1; 8 bases match TRBD2. Germline loops: CDR1 SGHRS, CDR2 YFSETQ. V shed 4 bases and J 9 bases; nucleotides not matched to a gene: 12. The CDR3 consists of 15 residues. The CDR3 sequence: CASSKSGGPRVEQFF. The CDR3 DNA sequence: TGCGCCAGCAGCAAATCGGGGGGGCCAAGGGTTGAGCAGTTCTTC.

This clonotype is medium-sized. This beta chain appears as a stray read in a library generated for alpha chains; its size is not informative. The genes are TRBV28 and TRBJ2-1; TRBD2 aligns across 14 bases. V dropped 0 bases and J dropped 2; count of bases not matched to a gene: 15. The CDR3 is made up of 22 amino acids. Germline-derived CDR1 and CDR2 are MDHEN and SYDVKM. The CDR3 region is CASSLWSGLAGAQGSPYNEQFF. The CDR3 coding sequence is TGTGCCAGCAGTTTATGGTCGGGACTAGCGGGAGCACAAGGGAGCCCCTACAATGAGCAGTTCTTC.